The sequence of this T cell receptor (beta chain) was determined in a study of cytomegalovirus exposure and HLA in healthy donors. The germline gives CDR1 MNHNS, CDR2 SASEGT. This CDR3 contains 15 residues. After removal of 3 bases from V and 3 bases from J, the junction contained 4 bases not matched to a gene. PCR amplification relied on 60 Vbeta primers (plus 13 Jbeta primers). Assay used: immunoSEQ multiplex PCR; TCRdb lists only in-frame clones, some missing. Here the sample spans around 210,000 clones, over 75% being singletons. Specimen: PBMCs. The clonotype comes from a boy younger than 18 in good health and CMV-seronegative. The V gene is TRBV6-1, the J gene TRBJ2-1; 8 bases line up with TRBD2. CDR3 amino acids: CASSDASGHYNEQFF. CDR3 DNA sequence: TGTGCCAGCAGTGACGCTAGCGGGCACTACAATGAGCAGTTCTTC.